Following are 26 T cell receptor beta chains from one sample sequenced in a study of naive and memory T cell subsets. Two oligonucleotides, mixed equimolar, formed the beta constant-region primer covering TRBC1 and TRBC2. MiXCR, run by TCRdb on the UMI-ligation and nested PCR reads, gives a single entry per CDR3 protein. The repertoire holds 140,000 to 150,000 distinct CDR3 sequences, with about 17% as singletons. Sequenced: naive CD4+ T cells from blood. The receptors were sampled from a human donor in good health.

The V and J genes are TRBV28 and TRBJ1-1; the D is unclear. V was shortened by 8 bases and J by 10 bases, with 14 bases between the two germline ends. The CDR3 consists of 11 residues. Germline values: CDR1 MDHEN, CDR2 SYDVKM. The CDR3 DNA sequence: TGTGCCAGCGGTCCCCCTCCGGTAGCTTTCTTT. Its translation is CASGPPPVAFF.

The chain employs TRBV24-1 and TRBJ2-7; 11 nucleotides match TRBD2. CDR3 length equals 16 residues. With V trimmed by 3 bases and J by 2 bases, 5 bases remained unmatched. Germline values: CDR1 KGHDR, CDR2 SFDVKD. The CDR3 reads CATSDAPSGRPYEQYF. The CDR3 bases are TGTGCCACCAGTGATGCGCCTAGCGGGAGGCCCTACGAGCAGTACTTC.

As DNA, the CDR3 is TGTGCCAGTAGTGCAGGACCGACTTTCAATCAGCCCCAGCATTTT. Its protein is CASSAGPTFNQPQHF. The V call is TRBV19, the J call TRBJ1-5; no clear D. The CDR3 loop spans 15 amino acids. V was cut by 5 bases and J by 3 bases, with 14 bases left in between. CDR1 and CDR2 from the germline V gene are LNHDA and SQIVND (reference sequence).

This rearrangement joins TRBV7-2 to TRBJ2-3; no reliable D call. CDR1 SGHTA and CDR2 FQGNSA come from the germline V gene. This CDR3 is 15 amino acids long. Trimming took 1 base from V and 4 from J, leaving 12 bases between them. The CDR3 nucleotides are TGTGCCAGCAGCTTAGTCCTTCTTCGGGCAGATACGCAGTATTTT. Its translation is CASSLVLLRADTQYF.

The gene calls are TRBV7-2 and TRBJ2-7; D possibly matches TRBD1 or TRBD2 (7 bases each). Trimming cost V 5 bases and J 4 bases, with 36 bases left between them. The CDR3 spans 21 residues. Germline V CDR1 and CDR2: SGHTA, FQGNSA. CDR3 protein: CASSSTRLYPLTGTKGYEQYF. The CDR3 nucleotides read TGTGCCAGCAGCAGCACTAGGTTGTACCCACTGACAGGGACTAAAGGGTACGAGCAGTACTTC.

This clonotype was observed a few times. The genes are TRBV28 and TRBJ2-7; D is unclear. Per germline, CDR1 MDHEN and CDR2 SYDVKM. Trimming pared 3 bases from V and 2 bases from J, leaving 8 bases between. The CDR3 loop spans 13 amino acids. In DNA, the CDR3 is TGTGCCAGCAGTTTGATAGAGCCCTACGAGCAGTACTTC. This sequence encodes CASSLIEPYEQYF. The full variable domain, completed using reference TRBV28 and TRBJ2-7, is DVKVTQSSRYLVKRTGEKVFLECVQDMDHENMFWYRQDPGLGLRLIYFSYDVKMKEKGDIPEGYSVSREKKERFSLILESASTNQTSMYLCASSLIEPYEQYFGPGTRLTVT.

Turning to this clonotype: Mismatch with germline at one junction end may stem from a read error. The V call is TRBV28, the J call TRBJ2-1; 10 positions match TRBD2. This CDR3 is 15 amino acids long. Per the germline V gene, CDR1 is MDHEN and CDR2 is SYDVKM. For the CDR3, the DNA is TGTCCCAGCAGTTTGGTTAGCGGGAGGAACAATGAGCAGTTCTTC. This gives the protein CPSSLVSGRNNEQFF. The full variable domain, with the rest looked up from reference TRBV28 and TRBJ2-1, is DVKVTQSSRYLVKRTGEKVFLECVQDMDHENMFWYRQDPGLGLRLIYFSYDVKMKEKGDIPEGYSVSREKKERFSLILESASTNQTSMYLCPSSLVSGRNNEQFFGPGTRLTVL.

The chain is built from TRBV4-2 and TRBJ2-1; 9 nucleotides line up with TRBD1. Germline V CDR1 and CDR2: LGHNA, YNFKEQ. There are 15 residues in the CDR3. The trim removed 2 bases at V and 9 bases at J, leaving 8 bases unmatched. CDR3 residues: CASSQPGQGMGEQFF. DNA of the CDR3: TGTGCCAGCAGCCAACCGGGACAGGGTATGGGTGAGCAGTTCTTC.

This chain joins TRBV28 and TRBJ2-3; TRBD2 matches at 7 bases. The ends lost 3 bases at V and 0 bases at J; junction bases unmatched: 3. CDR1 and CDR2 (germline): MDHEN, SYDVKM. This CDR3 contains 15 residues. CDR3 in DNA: TGTGCCAGCAGTTTCACTAGCGCTAGCACAGATACGCAGTATTTT. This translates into CASSFTSASTDTQYF.

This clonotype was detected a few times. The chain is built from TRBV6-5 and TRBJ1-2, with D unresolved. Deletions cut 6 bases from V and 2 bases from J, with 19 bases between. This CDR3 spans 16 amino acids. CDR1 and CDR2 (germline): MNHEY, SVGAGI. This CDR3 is CASSHPGPSLNYGYTF. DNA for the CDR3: TGTGCCAGCAGCCATCCAGGACCCTCATTAAACTATGGCTACACCTTC.

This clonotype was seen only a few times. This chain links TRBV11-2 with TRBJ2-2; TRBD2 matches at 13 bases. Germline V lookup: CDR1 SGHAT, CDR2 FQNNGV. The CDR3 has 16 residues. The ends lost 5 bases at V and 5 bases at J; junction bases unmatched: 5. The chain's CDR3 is CASSKTGLAGTGELFF. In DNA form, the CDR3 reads TGTGCCAGCAGCAAGACGGGACTAGCGGGAACCGGGGAGCTGTTTTTT.

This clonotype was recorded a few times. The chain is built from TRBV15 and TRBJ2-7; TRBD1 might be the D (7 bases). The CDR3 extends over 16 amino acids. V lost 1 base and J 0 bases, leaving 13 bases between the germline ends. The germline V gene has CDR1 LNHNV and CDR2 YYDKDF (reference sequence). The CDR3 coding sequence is TGTGCCACCAGCAGAGCCGCGGGACAGATCTCCTACGAGCAGTACTTC. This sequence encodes CATSRAAGQISYEQYF.

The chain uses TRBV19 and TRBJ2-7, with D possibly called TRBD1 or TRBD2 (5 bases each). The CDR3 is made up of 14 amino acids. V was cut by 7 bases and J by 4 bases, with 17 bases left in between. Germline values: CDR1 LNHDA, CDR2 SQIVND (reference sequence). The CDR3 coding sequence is TGTGCCAGTACGTATTCCGGGACGGAGTACGAGCAGTACTTC. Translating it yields CASTYSGTEYEQYF.

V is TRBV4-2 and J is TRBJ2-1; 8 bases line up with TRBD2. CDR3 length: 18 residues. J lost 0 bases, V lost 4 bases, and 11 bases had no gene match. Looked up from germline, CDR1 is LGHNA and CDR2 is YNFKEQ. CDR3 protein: CASSRGLAGPDSYNEQFF. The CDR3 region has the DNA TGTGCCAGCAGCCGCGGACTAGCCGGACCGGACTCCTACAATGAGCAGTTCTTC.

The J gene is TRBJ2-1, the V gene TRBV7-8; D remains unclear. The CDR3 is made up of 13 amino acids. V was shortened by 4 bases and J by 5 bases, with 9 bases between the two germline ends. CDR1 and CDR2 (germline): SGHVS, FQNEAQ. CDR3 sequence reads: CASSSGTHNEQFF. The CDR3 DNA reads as TGTGCCAGCAGCTCGGGTACCCACAATGAGCAGTTCTTC.

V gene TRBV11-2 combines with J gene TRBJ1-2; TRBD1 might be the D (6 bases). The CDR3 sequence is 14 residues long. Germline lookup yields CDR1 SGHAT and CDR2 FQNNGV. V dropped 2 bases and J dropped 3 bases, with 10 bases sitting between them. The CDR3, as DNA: TGTGCCAGCAGCTTAAGGAGGGGGTACTATGGCTACACCTTC. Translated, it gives CASSLRRGYYGYTF.

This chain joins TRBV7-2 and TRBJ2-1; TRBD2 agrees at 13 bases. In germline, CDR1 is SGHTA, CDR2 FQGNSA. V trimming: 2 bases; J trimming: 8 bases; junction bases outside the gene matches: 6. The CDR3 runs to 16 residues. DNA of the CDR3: TGTGCCAGCAGCTTACTGGGACTAGCGGGATCCGATGAGCAGTTCTTC. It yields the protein CASSLLGLAGSDEQFF. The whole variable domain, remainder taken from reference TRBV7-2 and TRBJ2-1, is GAGVSQSPSNKVTEKGKDVELRCDPISGHTALYWYRQSLGQGLEFLIYFQGNSAPDKSGLPSDRFSAERTGGSVSTLTIQRTQQEDSAVYLCASSLLGLAGSDEQFFGPGTRLTVL.

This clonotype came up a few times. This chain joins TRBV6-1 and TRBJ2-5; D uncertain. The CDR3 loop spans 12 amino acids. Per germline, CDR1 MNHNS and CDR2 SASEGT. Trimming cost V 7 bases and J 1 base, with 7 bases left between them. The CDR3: CASKWGQETQYF. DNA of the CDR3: TGTGCCAGCAAATGGGGCCAAGAGACCCAGTACTTC.

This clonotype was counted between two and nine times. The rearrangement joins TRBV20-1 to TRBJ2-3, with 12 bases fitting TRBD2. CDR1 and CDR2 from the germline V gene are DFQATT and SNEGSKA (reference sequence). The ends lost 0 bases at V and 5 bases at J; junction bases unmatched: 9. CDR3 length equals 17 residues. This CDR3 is CSARDFLAGGPQDTQYF. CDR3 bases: TGCAGTGCTAGAGACTTTCTAGCGGGAGGGCCTCAAGATACGCAGTATTTT.

The CDR3: CATSRAQGVYGYTF. CDR3 in DNA: TGTGCCACCAGCAGAGCCCAGGGGGTCTATGGCTACACCTTC. V usage is TRBV15 and J usage is TRBJ1-2; 7 bases are a match to TRBD1. This CDR3 is built from 14 residues. Germline V CDR1 and CDR2: LNHNV, YYDKDF (reference sequence). Trimming at V came to 1 base and at J to 4 bases, leaving 3 bases not matched to a gene.

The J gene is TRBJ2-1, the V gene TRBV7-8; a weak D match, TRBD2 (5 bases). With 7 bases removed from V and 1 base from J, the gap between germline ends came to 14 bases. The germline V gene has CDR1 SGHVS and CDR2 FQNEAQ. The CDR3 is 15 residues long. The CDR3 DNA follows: TGTGCCAGCATCGACCCCCGAGGGTCCTACAATGAGCAGTTCTTC. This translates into CASIDPRGSYNEQFF.

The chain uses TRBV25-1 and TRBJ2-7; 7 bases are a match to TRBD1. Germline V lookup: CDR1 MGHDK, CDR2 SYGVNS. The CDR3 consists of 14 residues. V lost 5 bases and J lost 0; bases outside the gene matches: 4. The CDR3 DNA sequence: TGTGCCAGCAGTCCGGACAGGAGCTCCTACGAGCAGTACTTC. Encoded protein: CASSPDRSSYEQYF.

In nucleotides, the CDR3 is TGTGCCAGCAGCTTATCCCGGCAGGGGACTGAAGCTTTCTTT. Amino acids: CASSLSRQGTEAFF. This chain joins TRBV7-2 and TRBJ1-1, with a weak D call TRBD1 (6 bases). Germline loops: CDR1 SGHTA, CDR2 FQGNSA. The CDR3 spans 14 residues. Trimming cost V 2 bases and J 5 bases, with 12 bases left between them.

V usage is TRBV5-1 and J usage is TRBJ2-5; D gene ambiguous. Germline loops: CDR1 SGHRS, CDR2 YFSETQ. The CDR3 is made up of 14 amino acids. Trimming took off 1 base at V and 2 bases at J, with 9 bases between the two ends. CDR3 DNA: TGCGCCAGCAGCTTGTTTAGTCCTCAAGAGACCCAGTACTTC. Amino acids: CASSLFSPQETQYF.

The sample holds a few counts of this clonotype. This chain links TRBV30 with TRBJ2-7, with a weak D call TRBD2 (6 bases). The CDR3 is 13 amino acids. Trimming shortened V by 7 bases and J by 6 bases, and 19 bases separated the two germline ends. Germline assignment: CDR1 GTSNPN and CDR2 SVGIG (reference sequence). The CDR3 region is CASGGRGVGEQYF. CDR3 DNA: TGTGCCTCAGGAGGGCGGGGAGTCGGCGAGCAGTACTTC.

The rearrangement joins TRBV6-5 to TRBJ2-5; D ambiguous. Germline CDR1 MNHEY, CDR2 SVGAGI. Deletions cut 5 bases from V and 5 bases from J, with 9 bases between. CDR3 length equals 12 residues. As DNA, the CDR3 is TGTGCCAGCAGTGCGGCTGGGGAGACCCAGTACTTC. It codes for CASSAAGETQYF.